This T cell receptor beta chain was sequenced in a study of blood T cell repertoires in COVID-19. This CDR3 comprises 14 residues. With 4 bases clipped from V and 8 bases from J, the junction kept 9 bases outside the gene matches. The germline V gene has CDR1 SNHLY and CDR2 FYNNEI. The repertoire was sequenced with immunoSEQ multiplex PCR; TCRdb's copy has only in-frame clones and lacks some. Of a few hundred thousand clones listed, 82% were seen once; the top ten hold around 3.5%. The rearrangement links TRBV2 to TRBJ1-2, with 8 bases aligning to TRBD1. Sequencing was done on a sample of peripheral blood. This sequence originates from an elderly woman with acute or convalescent COVID-19. CDR3 DNA: TGTGCCAGCAGTGTCAGGACAGGGCGGGAAGGCTACACCTTC. It codes for CASSVRTGREGYTF.